This entry lists 10 T cell receptor beta chains sequenced from one sample in a study of CD8+CD57+ T cells in acquired aplastic anemia. The patients chosen for sequencing had shown expansion of CD8+CD57+ cells (detected by flow cytometry). Genomic DNA provided the template from which TCR beta VDJ and CDR3 profiles were obtained. TCRdb fed the reads into MiXCR, producing one record per CDR3 protein. The sample has 220,000 or so distinct CDR3 sequences, 55% to 65% seen once. The material sequenced was sorted CD4+, CD8+, or CD8+CD57+ T cells (not recorded which) from PBMCs. The receptors were sampled from a human donor with aplastic anemia.

In its sample, this clonotype was seen a few times. The rearrangement links TRBV7-2 to TRBJ1-6; TRBD1 aligns across 9 bases. The V gene end was trimmed by 5 bases and the J gene end by 10 bases; junction bases not matched to a gene: 9. CDR3 length: 15 amino acids. Per germline, CDR1 SGHTA and CDR2 FQGNSA. The CDR3 loop reads CASSKDRGGASPLHF. CDR3 sequence (DNA): TGTGCCAGCAGCAAGGACAGGGGTGGGGCATCACCCCTCCACTTT.

The chain has TRBV5-5 and TRBJ2-3; TRBD1 aligns across 10 bases. The CDR3 length is 18 residues. V shed 0 bases, J shed 5 bases, and the junction held 12 bases outside the gene matches. Germline CDR1 SGHKS, CDR2 YYEKEE (reference sequence). Here the CDR3 DNA reads TGTGCCAGCAGCTTGGAGTTTGCGGGACAGGGGCGAGGAGATACGCAGTATTTT. This gives the protein CASSLEFAGQGRGDTQYF.

This clonotype has ten or more counts. The genes are TRBV7-2 and TRBJ1-2; 8 nucleotides align to TRBD1. The CDR3 contains 14 residues. The J segment lost 5 bases and the V segment lost 5 bases, leaving 7 bases of the junction unmatched. From germline, CDR1 is SGHTA and CDR2 FQGNSA. CDR3 residues: CASSEGTGIYGYTF. The CDR3 coding sequence is TGTGCCAGCAGCGAAGGGACAGGAATATATGGCTACACCTTC.

This clonotype appeared many times. This chain joins TRBV7-2 and TRBJ2-5; 11 positions agree with TRBD1. Germline V CDR1 and CDR2: SGHTA, FQGNSA. The junction had 11 bases not matched to a gene; V was cut back by 6 bases and J by 5 bases. The CDR3 loop spans 16 amino acids. CDR3 nucleotides: TGTGCCAGCAGGAATAAGGGACAGGGGGTTTGGGAGACCCAGTACTTC. It yields the protein CASRNKGQGVWETQYF. Supplemented by reference TRBV7-2 and TRBJ2-5, the full variable domain reads GAGVSQSPSNKVTEKGKDVELRCDPISGHTALYWYRQSLGQGLEFLIYFQGNSAPDKSGLPSDRFSAERTGGSVSTLTIQRTQQEDSAVYLCASRNKGQGVWETQYFGPGTRLLVL.

J is TRBJ2-7 and V is TRBV29-1; D is perhaps TRBD1 (6 bases). The V gene lost 8 bases and the J gene lost 5 bases, with 22 bases spanning the gap. Germline CDR1 and CDR2: SQVTM and ANQGSEA. The CDR3 covers 14 residues. The CDR3 protein is CSSSRGQPGHEQYF. DNA of the CDR3: TGCAGCTCATCACGCGGACAGCCGGGGCACGAGCAGTACTTC.

The V call is TRBV7-8, the J call TRBJ1-1, with a tentative D call TRBD1 (5 bases). The CDR3 is 13 amino acids. V lost 6 bases to trimming and J lost 8 bases, with 16 bases between them. From germline, CDR1 is SGHVS and CDR2 FQNEAQ. The CDR3 nucleotides are TGTGCCAGCAGAAGTCAAGGGGTCAAAGAAGCTTTCTTT. This translates into CASRSQGVKEAFF.

This clonotype was seen a single time. The chain uses TRBV20-1 and TRBJ1-1; D unresolved. Germline assignment: CDR1 DFQATT and CDR2 SNEGSKA (reference sequence). CDR3 length: 13 residues. Between the trimmed V and J ends, which lost 6 bases and 0 bases, there was a span of 11 bases. As DNA, the CDR3 is TGCAGTGCCCTATCCGGCCTGAACACTGAAGCTTTCTTT. This translates into CSALSGLNTEAFF.

This chain uses TRBV28 with TRBJ1-6; tentative D call: TRBD1 (5 bases). Germline CDR1 and CDR2: MDHEN and SYDVKM. With 6 bases removed from V and 4 bases from J, the gap between germline ends came to 10 bases. This CDR3 has 14 amino acids. CDR3 in amino acids: CASRIDSYNSPLHF. The CDR3, as DNA: TGTGCCAGCAGGATTGACAGTTATAATTCACCCCTCCACTTT.

This chain joins TRBV10-3 and TRBJ2-1, with 8 bases lining up with TRBD2. The CDR3 length is 15 residues. V shed 4 bases, J shed 4 bases, and the junction held 6 bases outside the gene matches. Germline values: CDR1 ENHRY, CDR2 SYGVKD. In DNA, the CDR3 is TGTGCCATCAGTGGGGGACTAGATGCATACAATGAGCAGTTCTTC. Translated, it gives CAISGGLDAYNEQFF.

The chain uses TRBV24-1 and TRBJ2-2, with 8 nucleotides matching TRBD2. The germline CDR1 and CDR2 sequences are KGHDR and SFDVKD. The CDR3 sequence is 14 residues long. V was pared by 5 bases and J by 6 bases, with 4 bases of the junction left unmatched. DNA of the CDR3: TGTGCCACCAGTGTGAGCGGGAGACCCGGGGAGCTGTTTTTT. Its protein is CATSVSGRPGELFF.